These 9 T cell receptor beta chains came from one sample sequenced in a study of blood T cell repertoires in COVID-19. Profiled with immunoSEQ multiplex PCR; TCRdb holds only in-frame clones, not every one. The sample shows approximately 90,000 clones, 75% to 85% of them seen only once. The sequenced material came from peripheral blood. The source is a man aged 55 to 70 with acute or convalescent COVID-19.

The CDR3 bases are TGTGCCAGCACCTCCCTAGCGGGGGACAGAGAAGCTTTCTTT. Its translation: CASTSLAGDREAFF. The chain employs TRBV7-9 and TRBJ1-1, with 7 bases identical to TRBD1. V trimming: 7 bases; J trimming: 8 bases; junction bases outside the gene matches: 13. This CDR3 has 14 amino acids. CDR1 SEHNR and CDR2 FQNEAQ come from the germline V gene (reference sequence).

The J gene is TRBJ1-3, the V gene TRBV9; no definite D call. CDR1 and CDR2 from the germline V gene are SGDLS and YYNGEE. V gave up 0 bases and J gave up 0 bases, with 7 bases separating them. The CDR3 is 15 amino acids. The CDR3: CASSVGEPSGNTIYF. The CDR3 DNA is TGTGCCAGCAGCGTAGGAGAACCCTCTGGAAACACCATATATTTT. Filled out from reference TRBV9 and TRBJ1-3, the complete variable domain reads DSGVTQTPKHLITATGQRVTLRCSPRSGDLSVYWYQQSLDQGLQFLIQYYNGEERAKGNILERFSAQQFPDLHSELNLSSLELGDSALYFCASSVGEPSGNTIYFGEGSWLTVV.

The V gene is TRBV7-2, the J gene TRBJ1-5; maybe TRBD1 (6 bases). The CDR3 extends over 13 amino acids. Germline CDR1 reads SGHTA; CDR2 reads FQGNSA. The V end was cut by 4 bases, the J end by 9 bases, with 13 bases between. The CDR3 DNA follows: TGTGCCAGCAGCTCCAACCAGGGGTTGCCCCAGCATTTT. Residues: CASSSNQGLPQHF.

The sample holds a few counts of this clone. V and J are TRBV13 and TRBJ1-2; 9 bases match TRBD1. V lost 5 bases, J lost 6 bases, and 4 bases stayed unmatched. Germline V gives CDR1 PRHDT, CDR2 FYEKMQ (reference sequence). The CDR3 runs 13 residues. The chain's CDR3 is CASSVRDRDGYTF. The CDR3 bases are TGTGCCAGCAGCGTCCGGGACAGGGATGGCTACACCTTC. Combining the CDR3 with reference TRBV13 and TRBJ1-2 gives the whole variable domain AAGVIQSPRHLIKEKRETATLKCYPIPRHDTVYWYQQGPGQDPQFLISFYEKMQSDKGSIPDRFSAQQFSDYHSELNMSSLELGDSALYFCASSVRDRDGYTFGSGTRLTVV.

This chain connects TRBV25-1 to TRBJ2-3, with a tentative D call TRBD1 (5 bases). Germline lookup yields CDR1 MGHDK and CDR2 SYGVNS. The CDR3 extends over 15 amino acids. V was shortened by 3 bases and J by 4 bases, with 14 bases between the two germline ends. The CDR3 DNA is TGTGCCAGCAGTGATTGGGCAGGGTCCGCAGATACGCAGTATTTT. This gives the protein CASSDWAGSADTQYF.

V usage is TRBV6-5 and J usage is TRBJ1-3, with no clear D. The V end was cut by 7 bases, the J end by 3 bases, with 4 bases between. CDR1 and CDR2 from the germline V gene are MNHEY and SVGAGI. CDR3 length: 11 amino acids. The CDR3 sequence is CASTGGNTIYF. The CDR3 DNA is TGTGCCAGCACGGGTGGAAACACCATATATTTT.

This chain links TRBV4-2 with TRBJ2-2; possible D gene TRBD1, 5 bases. V was pared by 1 base and J by 1 base, with 10 bases between. Germline V CDR1 and CDR2: LGHNA, YNFKEQ. This CDR3 contains 16 residues. CDR3 DNA sequence: TGTGCCAGCAGCCAAGGCGATCAGGGGAACACCGGGGAGCTGTTTTTT. Amino acid sequence: CASSQGDQGNTGELFF.

The J gene is TRBJ1-1, the V gene TRBV13; no clear D. Germline values: CDR1 PRHDT, CDR2 FYEKMQ (reference sequence). There are 15 residues in the CDR3. V gave up 3 bases and J gave up 1 base, with 12 bases separating them. The CDR3 sequence: CASSFLPGGNTEAFF. The CDR3 DNA reads TGTGCCAGCAGCTTCCTACCGGGAGGGAACACTGAAGCTTTCTTT.

This clone was counted only a few times. The chain links TRBV5-4 to TRBJ1-6; D ambiguous. With 7 bases removed from V and 3 bases from J, the gap between germline ends came to 8 bases. Germline V gene lookup returns CDR1 SGHNT and CDR2 YYREEE (reference sequence). The CDR3 is 13 residues long. In nucleotides, the CDR3 is TGTGCCAGCCGGGGTAACTATAATTCACCCCTCCACTTT. Translating it yields CASRGNYNSPLHF.